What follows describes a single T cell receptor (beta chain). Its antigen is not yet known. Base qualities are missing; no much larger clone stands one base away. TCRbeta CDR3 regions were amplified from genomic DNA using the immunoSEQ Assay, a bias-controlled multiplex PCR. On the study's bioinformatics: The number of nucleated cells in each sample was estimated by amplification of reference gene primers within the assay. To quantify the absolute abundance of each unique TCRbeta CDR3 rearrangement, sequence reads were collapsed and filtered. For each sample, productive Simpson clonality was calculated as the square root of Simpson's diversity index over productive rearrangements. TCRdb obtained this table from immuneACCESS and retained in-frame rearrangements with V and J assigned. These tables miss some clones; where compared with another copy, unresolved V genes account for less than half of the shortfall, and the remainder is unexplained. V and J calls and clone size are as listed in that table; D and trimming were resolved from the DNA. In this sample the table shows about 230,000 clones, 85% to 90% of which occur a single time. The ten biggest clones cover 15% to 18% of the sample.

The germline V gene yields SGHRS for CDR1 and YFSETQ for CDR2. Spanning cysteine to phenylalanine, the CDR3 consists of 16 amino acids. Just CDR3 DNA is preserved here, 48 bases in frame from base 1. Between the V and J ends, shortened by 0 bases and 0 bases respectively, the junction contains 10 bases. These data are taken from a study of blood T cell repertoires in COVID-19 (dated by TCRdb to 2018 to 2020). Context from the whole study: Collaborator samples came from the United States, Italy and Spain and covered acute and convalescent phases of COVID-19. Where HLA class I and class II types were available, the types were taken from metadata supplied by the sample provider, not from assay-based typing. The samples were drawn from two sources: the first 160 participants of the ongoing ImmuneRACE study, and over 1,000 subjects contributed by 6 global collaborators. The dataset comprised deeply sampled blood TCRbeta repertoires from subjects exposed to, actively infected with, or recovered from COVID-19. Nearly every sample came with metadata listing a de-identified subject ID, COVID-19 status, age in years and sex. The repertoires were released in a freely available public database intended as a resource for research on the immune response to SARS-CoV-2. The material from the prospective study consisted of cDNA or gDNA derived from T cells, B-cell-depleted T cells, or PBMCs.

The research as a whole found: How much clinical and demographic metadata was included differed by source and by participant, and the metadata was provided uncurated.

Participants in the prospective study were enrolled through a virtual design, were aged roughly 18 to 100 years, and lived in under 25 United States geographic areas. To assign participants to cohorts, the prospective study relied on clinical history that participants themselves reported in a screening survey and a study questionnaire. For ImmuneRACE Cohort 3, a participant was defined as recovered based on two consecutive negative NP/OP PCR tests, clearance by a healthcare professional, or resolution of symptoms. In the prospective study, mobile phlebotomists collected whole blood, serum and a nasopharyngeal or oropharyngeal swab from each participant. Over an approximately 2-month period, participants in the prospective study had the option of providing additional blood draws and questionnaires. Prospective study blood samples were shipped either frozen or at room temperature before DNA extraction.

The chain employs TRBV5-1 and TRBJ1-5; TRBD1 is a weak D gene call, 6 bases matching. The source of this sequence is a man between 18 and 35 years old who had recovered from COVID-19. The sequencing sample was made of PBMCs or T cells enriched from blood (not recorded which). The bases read TGCGCCAGCAGCTTGGGGGGACAATTTAGCAATCAGCCCCAGCATTTT. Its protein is CASSLGGQFSNQPQHF.